Listed below are T cell receptor beta chains from one sample, sequenced in a study of STAT5B mutations in CD4+ large granular lymphocyte leukemia. Sequencing used immunoSEQ multiplex PCR; TCRdb keeps in-frame clones, though not all of them. This sample yields 20,000 or so clones, of which about four fifths are seen a single time; 0.42% belongs to the top ten. The sequencing sample was made of CD4+ T cells from blood buffy coats. These receptors were taken from a human donor in good health. CDR3s include the opening cysteine and the closing phenylalanine or tryptophan. The order of the fields is clone size, D gene, V gene, J gene, CDR3 protein, CDR3 DNA. D genes are given only for firm matches. Clone size is given for some rows only: seen once, a few or many times, or a class if the clone is expanded.

>NA|NA|TRBV7-2|TRBJ2-3
CASSSGTSRGDTQYF
TGTGCCAGCAGCTCCGGGACCTCCCGTGGAGATACGCAGTATTTT
>NA|NA|TRBV19|TRBJ2-1
CASSIGRGGSYNEQFF
TGTGCCAGTAGTATAGGGAGGGGGGGATCCTACAATGAGCAGTTCTTC
>few|NA|TRBV2|TRBJ1-5
CASSEGPGLNQPQHF
TGTGCCAGCAGTGAAGGGCCAGGCCTAAATCAGCCCCAGCATTTT
>NA|NA|TRBV7-2|TRBJ2-7
CASSLNRDYEQYF
TGTGCCAGCAGCTTAAACAGGGATTACGAGCAGTACTTC
>NA|TRBD1|TRBV5-1|TRBJ2-1
CASSLGIQGIEQFF
TGCGCCAGCAGCCTGGGTATACAGGGGATTGAGCAGTTCTTC
>NA|TRBD1|TRBV27|TRBJ2-3
CASSIKGAGTDTQYF
TGTGCCAGCAGCATAAAGGGGGCTGGCACAGATACGCAGTATTTT
>NA|NA|TRBV19|TRBJ2-2
CASSWLEAGELFF
TGTGCCAGTAGTTGGTTGGAGGCCGGGGAGCTGTTTTTT
>NA|NA|TRBV4-2|TRBJ2-1
CASSQARRGEQFF
TGTGCCAGCAGCCAAGCTCGGCGGGGAGAGCAGTTCTTC
>NA|TRBD2|TRBV5-1|TRBJ2-7
CASSLGLANYEQYF
TGCGCCAGCAGCCTAGGACTAGCGAACTACGAGCAGTACTTC
>once|NA|TRBV7-3|TRBJ2-5
CASSHRQALLGKTQYF
TGTGCCAGCAGCCACCGACAGGCCCTCTTAGGAAAGACCCAGTACTTC
>NA|NA|TRBV2|TRBJ2-1
CASSERWGSEQFF
TGTGCCAGCAGTGAAAGGTGGGGCAGTGAGCAGTTCTTC
>few|NA|TRBV30|TRBJ1-2
CAWSVAANYGYTF
TGTGCCTGGAGTGTGGCGGCTAACTATGGCTACACCTTC
>NA|NA|TRBV4-2|TRBJ2-5
CASSQDRAETQYF
TGTGCCAGCAGCCAAGATAGGGCCGAGACCCAGTACTTC